One sample yielded the 17 T cell receptor beta chains listed below, sequenced in a study of OX40 agonist ivuxolimab in advanced cancers. The repertoire was sequenced with immunoSEQ multiplex PCR; TCRdb's copy has only in-frame clones and lacks some. The sample shows 80,000 or so clones, 85% to 95% of them seen only once. Material: CD4+ or CD8+ T cells sorted from blood, obtained in a trial of the OX40 agonist ivuxolimab. Receptors were obtained from an adult with an advanced solid tumor such as melanoma, head and neck, liver or kidney cancer.

The count of this clone is one. The J gene is TRBJ2-7, the V gene TRBV6-1; D is undetermined. Between the trimmed V and J ends, which lost 5 bases and 5 bases, there was a span of 10 bases. Germline CDR1 and CDR2: MNHNS and SASEGT. This CDR3 comprises 12 residues. CDR3: CASSYVGNEQYF. CDR3 in DNA: TGTGCCAGCAGTTATGTGGGGAACGAGCAGTACTTC.

The chain combines TRBV18 with TRBJ1-6, with D hard to call. In germline, CDR1 is KGHSH, CDR2 LQKENI. CDR3 length: 16 residues. V lost 2 bases, J lost 5 bases, and 13 bases lay in between. The CDR3 sequence is CASSPLASPNNSPLHF. The CDR3 DNA follows: TGTGCCAGCTCACCATTGGCCTCCCCCAATAATTCACCCCTCCACTTT.

A word on this clone: Different DNA sequences within this sample yield the same CDR3. The V call is TRBV10-1, the J call TRBJ2-1; a weak D match, TRBD2 (6 bases). CDR3 length equals 14 residues. CDR1 is WNHNN, CDR2 SYGVQD, per germline (reference sequence). The V and J ends lost 6 bases and 0 bases respectively, with 9 bases between them. CDR3 DNA: TGCGCCAGCAGCGGGGGAAGCTCCTACAATGAGCAGTTCTTC. Amino acid sequence: CASSGGSSYNEQFF.

Points on this clone: Sequence at one end of the junction differs from germline and may be a read error. CDR3: CASSYARTSFTLF. CDR3 coding DNA: TGTGCCAGCAGTTACGCCCGGACTAGCTTTACCCTCTTC. The chain links TRBV6-5 to TRBJ2-1, with 8 bases fitting TRBD2. Germline V gene sequence: CDR1 MNHEY, CDR2 SVGAGI. This CDR3 has 13 residues.

The chain combines TRBV27 with TRBJ1-6; D call uncertain. Germline lookup yields CDR1 MNHEY and CDR2 SMNVEV (reference sequence). The CDR3 covers 15 residues. V was pared by 0 bases and J by 4 bases, with 7 bases between. The CDR3 is CASSLSTDYNSPLHF. The CDR3 coding sequence is TGTGCCAGCAGTTTATCCACGGATTATAATTCACCCCTCCACTTT.

As regards this clone: The sample has other DNA sequences that encode this CDR3 too. V usage is TRBV5-1 and J usage is TRBJ2-2; maybe TRBD1 (5 bases). The CDR3 extends over 14 amino acids. Per germline, CDR1 SGHRS and CDR2 YFSETQ. Trimming shortened V by 3 bases and J by 3 bases, and 9 bases separated the two germline ends. CDR3 sequence (DNA): TGCGCCAGCAGCTGGGGCAGCGACACCGGGGAGCTGTTTTTT. Translation: CASSWGSDTGELFF.

The rearrangement links TRBV2 to TRBJ2-7; tentatively, D is TRBD2 (5 bases). The germline CDR1 and CDR2 sequences are SNHLY and FYNNEI. V shed 7 bases and J shed 6 bases, with 13 bases lying between them. This CDR3 comprises 12 residues. CDR3 in amino acids: CASTGSGSEQYF. The CDR3 DNA sequence: TGTGCCAGCACTGGATCTGGGAGCGAGCAGTACTTC.

The gene calls are TRBV5-1 and TRBJ1-2; TRBD1 is a possible D gene (6 bases). Germline V lookup: CDR1 SGHRS, CDR2 YFSETQ. Trimming pared 0 bases from V and 4 bases from J, leaving 13 bases between. The CDR3 is 15 residues long. CDR3 in DNA: TGCGCCAGCAGCTTGGCTGGACAGCACTCCTATGGCTACACCTTC. Translated: CASSLAGQHSYGYTF.

This clone was seen once. This chain connects TRBV18 to TRBJ2-1; no clear D. The CDR3 runs 13 residues. Germline CDR1 is KGHSH and CDR2 is LQKENI. V was shortened by 6 bases and J by 4 bases, with 10 bases between the two germline ends. The CDR3 is CASSPDLYNEQFF. The CDR3 bases are TGTGCCAGCTCCCCCGACTTGTACAATGAGCAGTTCTTC.

The chain uses TRBV5-1 and TRBJ2-3, with TRBD2 matching over 11 bases. The CDR3 loop spans 16 amino acids. CDR1 and CDR2 (germline): SGHRS, YFSETQ. The V gene end was trimmed by 2 bases and the J gene end by 5 bases; junction bases not matched to a gene: 7. The CDR3 spells CASSFVSGGAVDTQYF. The DNA for the CDR3 is TGCGCCAGCAGCTTTGTTAGCGGGGGGGCCGTAGATACGCAGTATTTT.

This chain joins TRBV10-3 and TRBJ2-2, with D possibly TRBD2 on 5 matching bases. V was pared by 6 bases and J by 0 bases, with 8 bases between. Per the germline V gene, CDR1 is ENHRY and CDR2 is SYGVKD. The CDR3 runs 14 residues. This chain's CDR3 is CAISASSNTGELFF. DNA of the CDR3: TGTGCCATCAGCGCTAGCTCGAACACCGGGGAGCTGTTTTTT.

In this sample, this clone turned up once. The J gene is TRBJ1-2, the V gene TRBV18, with 8 bases lining up with TRBD1. The CDR3 extends over 16 amino acids. V shed 1 base and J 7 bases; nucleotides not matched to a gene: 11. Germline CDR1 is KGHSH and CDR2 is LQKENI. The CDR3 DNA reads TGTGCCAGCTCACCACGCCCCCTGGACAGGGTGTCTGGCTACACCTTC. Its protein product is CASSPRPLDRVSGYTF.

The chain combines TRBV7-9 with TRBJ1-4; 8 bases are a match to TRBD1. After removal of 5 bases from V and 0 bases from J, the junction contained 2 bases not matched to a gene. Germline assignment: CDR1 SEHNR and CDR2 FQNEAQ (reference sequence). There are 15 residues in the CDR3. The CDR3 reads CASSLQGATNEKLFF. DNA for the CDR3: TGTGCCAGCAGCCTACAGGGGGCAACTAATGAAAAACTGTTTTTT.

A few counts support this clone. The gene calls are TRBV5-6 and TRBJ1-4; D may be TRBD1 (5 bases). This CDR3 comprises 14 residues. Trimming pared 5 bases from V and 8 bases from J, leaving 16 bases between. Germline V gene data show CDR1 as SGHDT and CDR2 as YYEEEE. The CDR3 reads CASRPMGGGEKLFF. CDR3 in DNA: TGTGCCAGCAGACCAATGGGGGGAGGCGAAAAACTGTTTTTT.

This clone was seen a handful of times. The J gene is TRBJ2-7, the V gene TRBV4-1; the D is unclear. This CDR3 is 15 amino acids long. CDR1 is MGHRA, CDR2 YSYEKL, per germline. The V and J ends lost 0 bases and 0 bases respectively, with 9 bases between them. The CDR3, as DNA: TGCGCCAGCAGCCAAGATCATTCTAGCTCCTACGAGCAGTACTTC. It is translated as CASSQDHSSSYEQYF.

The rearrangement links TRBV5-1 to TRBJ1-4; 8 nucleotides align to TRBD1. Germline V gene data show CDR1 as SGHRS and CDR2 as YFSETQ. This CDR3 is built from 15 residues. J gave up 6 bases and V 4 bases, and 8 bases lay outside the gene matches. DNA for the CDR3: TGCGCCAGCAGCCTGGACAGGGATTACCATGAAAAACTGTTTTTT. Amino acid sequence: CASSLDRDYHEKLFF. Full variable domain (missing parts from reference TRBV5-1 and TRBJ1-4): KAGVTQTPRYLIKTRGQQVTLSCSPISGHRSVSWYQQTPGQGLQFLFEYFSETQRNKGNFPGRFSGRQFSNSRSEMNVSTLELGDSALYLCASSLDRDYHEKLFFGSGTQLSVL.

The J gene is TRBJ1-4, the V gene TRBV7-2, with a tentative D call TRBD1 (6 bases). Germline CDR1 and CDR2: SGHTA and FQGNSA. V shed 5 bases and J shed 7 bases, with 17 bases lying between them. The CDR3 consists of 15 residues. The CDR3 nucleotides read TGTGCCAGCAGCCTAGGGGGACCAGGGAGTGAAAAACTGTTTTTT. Translation gives CASSLGGPGSEKLFF.